The present T cell receptor beta chain was sequenced within a study of shared clonotypes between healthy human individuals (dated by TCRdb to the early 2020s). Context from the whole study: A few men and a couple of women, aged 18 to 49 years, made up the cohort. To estimate repertoire size and how much clonotype sharing occurs between individuals, the study deeply sequenced the blood TCR repertoires of several healthy adults. Per donor, leukapheresis produced somewhere between about 0.9 and 10 billion PBMCs. To increase sequencing depth and limit assay-specific biases, TCR repertoire library preparation and sequencing were carried out by different laboratories using diverse techniques. For each donor, CD4 naive and CD4 memory were each given three plates, CD8 naive was given two plates, and CD8 memory was given one plate.

Using the deep immunoSEQ assay, multiplex PCR amplified TCR CDR3 regions from genomic DNA. For each cell subset, the extracted genomic DNA was distributed evenly across all wells of several immunoSEQ 96-well plates, and each plate served as one replicate. Each replicate PCR for sorted subsets received about 0.2 ug genomic DNA, equal to around 32,000 T cell genomes. The purified libraries were quantified using a Qubit 3.0 fluorometer, sized with a Bioanalyzer 2100, and then quantified again using the KAPA Library Quantification kit. Every immunoSEQ 96-well plate was sequenced on a dedicated single-read 150-cycle Illumina NextSeq 550 flow cell. On the study's bioinformatics: Because only junctional sequences without quality scores were contained in the immunoSEQ output, filtering matching that applied to full-length reads could not be performed. Sequences were annotated with PyIR, a Python wrapper for IgBLAST v1.9, and V/J genes and CDR3 were assigned using IMGT germline references. Reads were removed for weak V/J assignments (E-value above 1e-6), missing CDR3, stop codons, out-of-frame junctions, or ambiguous translated residues. V3J clonotypes were defined by identical inferred V gene, J gene, and CDR3 amino acid sequence. To compute the percentage overlap between repertoires, the number of shared unique clonotypes was divided by the size of the smaller repertoire. Richness of each repertoire was evaluated using RTK rarefaction, the Chao1 estimator, and Recon v2.1 estimates of unobserved clonotypes. OLGA was used to compute generation probabilities for all TCRbeta clonotypes that the gDNA method yielded from a handful of donors. Drawn from immuneACCESS, this table holds only the in-frame rearrangements with V and J called that TCRdb kept. Clones are partly lost; checked studies trace under half to an unresolved V gene and leave the rest unexplained. V and J calls and clone size are given by that table; D and trimming were obtained from the DNA. This sample lists some 1,600,000 clones; about 98% were detected once. About 0.42% of the sample is in the top ten clones.

Paper-wide results and their limitations: Incomplete sequencing was indicated by rarefaction of sorted-subset datasets, despite the large sequencing depth. Sampling was limited to blood, and TCR repertoires in tissue likely differ from TCR repertoires in blood. Naive subsets generally had larger estimated clonotype richness than memory subsets did. Across four donors, approximately 5% of naive CD4, around 3.5% of naive CD8, under 2.5% of memory CD4, and about 0.4% of memory CD8 clonotypes were shared. Because the study included only a small number of donors, the genetic and exposure-history diversity represented was limited. Pairwise subsampling indicated that sequencing depth was expected to affect the degree of clonotype sharing among donors. Higher generation probabilities were observed for clonotypes shared by all four sorted-subset donors than for non-shared clonotypes.

As concerns this clone: Its antigen specificity is not known. No base-level quality is on record; no much larger clone is a single base apart.

Donors were healthy HIV-negative adults with no recently reported acute infections or vaccinations. Every donor was a Caucasian adult residing in Nashville, Tennessee, USA. CD4+ T cells were enriched by magnetic negative selection; naive cells were then positively selected on CD45RA, and the negative fraction formed the memory subset. After blood collection by leukapheresis, PBMCs were isolated using Ficoll-Histopaque density gradient centrifugation and then cryopreserved in the vapor phase of liquid nitrogen. Purity and quantity of every magnetically sorted T cell population were checked by analytical flow cytometry. Genomic DNA was isolated from each sorted fraction and quantified by UV absorbance on a Nanodrop 2000c. CDR3 length: 13 amino acids, cysteine to phenylalanine. Of all the DNA, just the CDR3 is kept, 39 bases in frame from base 1. V is cut back by 4 bases and J by 8 bases, with 6 bases in the junction unmatched. Based on the germline V gene, the CDR1 and CDR2 sequences are SGHDT and YYEEEE.

The sequenced material came from naive CD4+ T cells sorted from blood. The cell subset or site label of this sample denotes: CD45RA+ positively selected. This TCR derives from a man between 25 and 39 years old in good health. The sequence links TRBV5-6 to TRBJ2-4; TRBD1 agrees with 7 junctional bases. The nucleotide sequence reads as follows: TGTGCCAGCAGCCCTACTGACAGGGACATTCAGTACTTC. Its protein is CASSPTDRDIQYF.